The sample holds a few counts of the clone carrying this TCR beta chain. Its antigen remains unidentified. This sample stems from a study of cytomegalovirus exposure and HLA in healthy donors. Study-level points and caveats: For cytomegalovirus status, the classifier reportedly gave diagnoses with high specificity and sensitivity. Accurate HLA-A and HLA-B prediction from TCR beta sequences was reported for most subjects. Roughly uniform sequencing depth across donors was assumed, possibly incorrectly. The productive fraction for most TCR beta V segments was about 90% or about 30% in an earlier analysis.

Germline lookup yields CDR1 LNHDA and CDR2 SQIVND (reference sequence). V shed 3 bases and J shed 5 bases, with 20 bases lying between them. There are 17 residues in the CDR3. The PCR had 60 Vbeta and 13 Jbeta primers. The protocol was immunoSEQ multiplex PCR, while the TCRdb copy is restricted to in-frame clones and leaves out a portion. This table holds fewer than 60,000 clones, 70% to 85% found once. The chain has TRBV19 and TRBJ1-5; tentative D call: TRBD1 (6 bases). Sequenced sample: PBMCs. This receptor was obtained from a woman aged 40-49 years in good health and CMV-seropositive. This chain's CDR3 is CASSISTRGALDQPQHF. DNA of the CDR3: TGTGCCAGTAGTATTTCCACCCGGGGGGCTTTGGATCAGCCCCAGCATTTT.